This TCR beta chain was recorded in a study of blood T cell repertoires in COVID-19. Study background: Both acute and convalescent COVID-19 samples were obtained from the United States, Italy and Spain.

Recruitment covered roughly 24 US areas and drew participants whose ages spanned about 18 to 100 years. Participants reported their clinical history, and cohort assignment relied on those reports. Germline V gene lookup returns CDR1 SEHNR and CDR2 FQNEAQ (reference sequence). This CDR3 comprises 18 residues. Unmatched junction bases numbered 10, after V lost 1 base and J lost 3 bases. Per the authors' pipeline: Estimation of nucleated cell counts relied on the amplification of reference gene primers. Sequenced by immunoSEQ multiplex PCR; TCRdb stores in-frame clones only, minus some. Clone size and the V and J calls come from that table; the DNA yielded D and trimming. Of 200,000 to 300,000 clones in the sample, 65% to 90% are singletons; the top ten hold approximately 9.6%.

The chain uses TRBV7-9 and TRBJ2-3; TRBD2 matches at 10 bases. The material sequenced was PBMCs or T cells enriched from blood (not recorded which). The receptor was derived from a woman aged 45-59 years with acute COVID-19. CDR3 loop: CASSLGPVLAGETDTQYF. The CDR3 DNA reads TGTGCCAGCAGCTTAGGGCCCGTTCTAGCGGGGGAGACAGATACGCAGTATTTT.